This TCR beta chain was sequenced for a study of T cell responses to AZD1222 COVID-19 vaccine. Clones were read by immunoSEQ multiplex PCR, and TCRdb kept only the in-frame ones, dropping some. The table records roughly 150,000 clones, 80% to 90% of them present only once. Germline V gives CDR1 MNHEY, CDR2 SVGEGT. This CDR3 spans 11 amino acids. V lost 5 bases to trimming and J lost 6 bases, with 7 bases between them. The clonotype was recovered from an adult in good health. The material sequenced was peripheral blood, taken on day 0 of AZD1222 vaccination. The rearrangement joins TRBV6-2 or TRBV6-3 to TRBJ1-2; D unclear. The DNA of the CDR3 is TGTGCCAGCAGTAGGCGAAATGGCTACACCTTC. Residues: CASSRRNGYTF.